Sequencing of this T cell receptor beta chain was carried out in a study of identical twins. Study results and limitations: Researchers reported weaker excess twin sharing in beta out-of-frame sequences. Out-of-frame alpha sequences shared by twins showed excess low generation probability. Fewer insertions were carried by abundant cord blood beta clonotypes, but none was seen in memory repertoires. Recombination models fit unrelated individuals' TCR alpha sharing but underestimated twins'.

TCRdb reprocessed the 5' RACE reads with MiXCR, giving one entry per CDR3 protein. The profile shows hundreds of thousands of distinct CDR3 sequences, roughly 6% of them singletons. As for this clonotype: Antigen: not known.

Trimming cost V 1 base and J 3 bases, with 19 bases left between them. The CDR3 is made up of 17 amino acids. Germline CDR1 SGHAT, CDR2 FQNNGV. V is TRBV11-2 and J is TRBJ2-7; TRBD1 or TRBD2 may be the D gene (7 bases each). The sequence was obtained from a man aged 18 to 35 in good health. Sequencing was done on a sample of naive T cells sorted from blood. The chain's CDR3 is CASSLAWGGRGNYEQYV. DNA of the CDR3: TGTGCCAGCAGCTTAGCTTGGGGGGGCAGGGGGAACTACGAGCAGTACGTC.